A selection of T cell receptor beta chains follows, all from one sample in a study of metastatic and nonmetastatic thyroid tumors. TCRdb reassembled clones from the PCR reads with MiXCR. The repertoire holds approximately 19,000 clones, with under 25% as singletons. Sequencing used tumor tissue. Receptors originate from a male donor with papillary thyroid cancer or a benign thyroid nodule (not recorded which). Some clones in this sample may be carry-over from other donors' samples. The CDR3 runs from the conserved cysteine through the conserved F or W. A D gene is named only where the DNA matches it firmly. Clone sizes are given selectively: once, few, many, or a class where the clone is expanded.

v_call: TRBV9; j_call: TRBJ2-2; clone_size: -; d_call: TRBD1; cdr3_nt: TGTGCCAGCAGCGTTGGGACAGGGCGGAACTCCGGGGAGCTGTTTTTT; cdr3_aa: CASSVGTGRNSGELFF
v_call: TRBV4-2; j_call: TRBJ2-2; clone_size: medium-sized; d_call: TRBD1; cdr3_nt: TGTGCCAGCAGCCTGGAGACAGGGTCCGGGGAGCTGTTTTTT; cdr3_aa: CASSLETGSGELFF
v_call: TRBV18; j_call: TRBJ2-1; clone_size: many; d_call: -; cdr3_nt: TGTGCCAGCTCACCTGGACACTACTACAATGAGCAGTTCTTC; cdr3_aa: CASSPGHYYNEQFF
v_call: TRBV24-1; j_call: TRBJ2-2; clone_size: -; d_call: TRBD1; cdr3_nt: TGTGCCACCGGTGATACCCGGGACAGTTGGACCGGTGAGCTGTTTTTT; cdr3_aa: CATGDTRDSWTGELFF
v_call: TRBV20-1; j_call: TRBJ2-3; clone_size: many; d_call: TRBD2; cdr3_nt: TGCAGTGCTAGAGGGGAGGGTACGCAGTATTTT; cdr3_aa: CSARGEGTQYF
v_call: TRBV20-1; j_call: TRBJ2-7; clone_size: many; d_call: -; cdr3_nt: TGCAGTGCTAGAGATTGGGGACCCGAGCAGTACTTC; cdr3_aa: CSARDWGPEQYF
v_call: TRBV2; j_call: TRBJ2-7; clone_size: many; d_call: -; cdr3_nt: TGTGCCAGCAGTGATCTATCCTACGAGCAGTACTTC; cdr3_aa: CASSDLSYEQYF
v_call: TRBV2; j_call: TRBJ2-5; clone_size: many; d_call: TRBD1; cdr3_nt: TGTGCCAGCAGCCCGGGACAGTACCAAGAGACCCAGTACTTC; cdr3_aa: CASSPGQYQETQYF
v_call: TRBV14; j_call: TRBJ1-2; clone_size: many; d_call: -; cdr3_nt: TGTGCCAGCAGCCCAGGGTGGGGGGCGCTGGACTATGGCTACACCTTC; cdr3_aa: CASSPGWGALDYGYTF
v_call: TRBV14; j_call: TRBJ2-3; clone_size: -; d_call: -; cdr3_nt: TGTGCCAGCAGCCCGGACGTGGCTGGTACTAGCACAGATACGCAGTATTTT; cdr3_aa: CASSPDVAGTSTDTQYF
v_call: TRBV9; j_call: TRBJ1-4; clone_size: many; d_call: TRBD1; cdr3_nt: TGTGCCAGCAGCGTATCAGGGGGTGAAAAACTGTTTTTT; cdr3_aa: CASSVSGGEKLFF
v_call: TRBV20-1; j_call: TRBJ1-1; clone_size: -; d_call: -; cdr3_nt: TGCAGTGCTAGAGATGGTCCAAGGCTGAACACTGAAGCTTTCTTT; cdr3_aa: CSARDGPRLNTEAFF
v_call: TRBV6-1; j_call: TRBJ1-6; clone_size: many; d_call: -; cdr3_nt: TGTGCCAGCAGTGAAATATGGTTCCATAATTCACCCCTCCACTTT; cdr3_aa: CASSEIWFHNSPLHF
v_call: TRBV9; j_call: TRBJ2-6; clone_size: many; d_call: -; cdr3_nt: TGTGCCAGCAGCGGATTCCACACCTCTGGGGCCAACGTCCTGACTTTC; cdr3_aa: CASSGFHTSGANVLTF
v_call: TRBV7-8; j_call: TRBJ1-6; clone_size: many; d_call: -; cdr3_nt: TGTGCCAGCAGCTCGACCCAGGGAATAGGTTCACCCCTCCACTTT; cdr3_aa: CASSSTQGIGSPLHF
v_call: TRBV28; j_call: TRBJ2-2; clone_size: many; d_call: -; cdr3_nt: TGTGCCAGCAGTTTTCTTCAGGGGAACACCGGGGAGCTGTTTTTT; cdr3_aa: CASSFLQGNTGELFF
v_call: TRBV6-6; j_call: TRBJ2-6; clone_size: many; d_call: -; cdr3_nt: TGTGCCAGCAGTTACTCGGGCTTCTCTGGGGCCAACGTCCTGACTTTC; cdr3_aa: CASSYSGFSGANVLTF
v_call: TRBV20-1; j_call: TRBJ2-2; clone_size: many; d_call: TRBD2; cdr3_nt: TGCAGTGCCCGTAGCGGGACTACATCCACCGGGGAGCTGTTTTTT; cdr3_aa: CSARSGTTSTGELFF
v_call: TRBV20-1; j_call: TRBJ2-1; clone_size: medium-sized; d_call: -; cdr3_nt: TGCAGTGCTTACGCTCACCAAAATTACAATGAGCAGTTCTTC; cdr3_aa: CSAYAHQNYNEQFF
v_call: TRBV7-2; j_call: TRBJ2-6; clone_size: medium-sized; d_call: -; cdr3_nt: TGTGCCAGCAGCCCCTCTGGGGCCAACGTCCTGACTTTC; cdr3_aa: CASSPSGANVLTF
v_call: TRBV6-4; j_call: TRBJ2-1; clone_size: many; d_call: TRBD2; cdr3_nt: TGTGCCAGCAGTGAGGGTCTAGCGGGGTCCAATGAGCAGTTCTTC; cdr3_aa: CASSEGLAGSNEQFF
v_call: TRBV12-3/TRBV12-4; j_call: TRBJ2-1; clone_size: many; d_call: TRBD2; cdr3_nt: TGTGCCAGCACCCTCCGGACTAGCGCCAATGAGCAGTTCTTC; cdr3_aa: CASTLRTSANEQFF
v_call: TRBV12-3/TRBV12-4; j_call: TRBJ2-2; clone_size: -; d_call: -; cdr3_nt: TGTGCCAGCAGTTTAAGGGTCGGGGAGATGTTTTTT; cdr3_aa: CASSLRVGEMFF